Listed below are T cell receptor beta chains from one sample, sequenced in a study of shared clonotypes between healthy human individuals. Generated by immunoSEQ multiplex PCR, the TCRdb table keeps only in-frame clones and is missing some. The sample records about 1 million clones, roughly 80% being singletons. Sequencing was carried out using memory CD4+ T cells sorted from blood. The receptors derive from a young man in good health. Each CDR3 is given with its conserved first and last residue. A D gene is named only where the DNA matches it firmly. Clone size is shown for a subset of rows, as once, few, many or a class of expanded clone.

TGCGCCAGCAGCTTGGATAACGGGCCCTATGGCTACACCTTC,CASSLDNGPYGYTF,14,-,-,TRBV5-1,TRBJ1-2
TGTGCCAGCTCACCCCGGATAGCGGGGTATATGGAGACCCAGTACTTC,CASSPRIAGYMETQYF,16,TRBD2,-,TRBV18,TRBJ2-5
TGTGCCAGCAGCCAAGGGACAGGGGGCGGTCAGCCCCAGCATTTT,CASSQGTGGGQPQHF,15,TRBD1,once,TRBV7-9,TRBJ1-5
TGCGCCAGCAGCCCGCAGGGGGCGGGTGGCTACACCTTC,CASSPQGAGGYTF,13,TRBD1,-,TRBV4-1,TRBJ1-2
TGCAGCGTTGTGTTACAGGGCGCCAATCAGCCCCAGCATTTT,CSVVLQGANQPQHF,14,-,-,TRBV29-1,TRBJ1-5
TGTGCCATCAGGGACAACTCCTACGAGCAGTACTTC,CAIRDNSYEQYF,12,-,-,TRBV10-3,TRBJ2-7
TGTGCCAGCAGGGGGGAGGTGGGGAACGAGCAGTACTTC,CASRGEVGNEQYF,13,-,-,TRBV2,TRBJ2-7
TGTGCCAGCAGCACAGGGCCCACACTGAGTGAGCAGTTCTTC,CASSTGPTLSEQFF,14,-,-,TRBV6-1,TRBJ2-1
TGTGCCAGCAGCTGGGGGACAGTCGCGAACACTGAAGCTTTCTTT,CASSWGTVANTEAFF,15,TRBD1,-,TRBV7-2,TRBJ1-1
TGTGCCTGGAGGCAGTCGGAGGGAGGCTTGTTTTTT,CAWRQSEGGLFF,12,-,few,TRBV30,TRBJ1-4
TGTGCCAGCCGAAGACGGGCGGCAGGGGACGGAAACACCATATATTTT,CASRRRAAGDGNTIYF,16,-,-,TRBV2,TRBJ1-3
TGCAGCGTTGAGAGAAGCTCCCATGAGCAGTTCTTC,CSVERSSHEQFF,12,-,-,TRBV29-1,TRBJ2-1
TGTGCTAGTGGCGATCCTCCCGGGAGCGCCAAGGGTGAGCAGTTCTTC,CASGDPPGSAKGEQFF,16,-,-,TRBV12-5,TRBJ2-1
TGTGCCAGCAGCCCCGGGACAGGGGTGTACCAAGAGACCCAGTACTTC,CASSPGTGVYQETQYF,16,TRBD1,-,TRBV6-6,TRBJ2-5
TGTGCCAGTAGTATGGAGGGGACTAGCGGGTTCTACAATGAGCAGTTCTTC,CASSMEGTSGFYNEQFF,17,TRBD2,-,TRBV19,TRBJ2-1
TGTGCCAGCCTAGCGGGGGCCACAGATACGCAGTATTTT,CASLAGATDTQYF,13,TRBD2,-,TRBV5-6,TRBJ2-3
TGTGCCATCAGTACCCGGTCGAACACCGGGGAGCTGTTTTTT,CAISTRSNTGELFF,14,-,once,TRBV10-3,TRBJ2-2
TGCAGTGCGGGGGATACGCAGTATTTT,CSAGDTQYF,9,-,-,TRBV20-1,TRBJ2-3
TGTGCCAGCAGCTCTGCCTCGGGCCCATCTAATTCACCCCTCCACTTT,CASSSASGPSNSPLHF,16,-,-,TRBV9,TRBJ1-6
TGTGCCAGCAGCGGGGCGTCAGGCCCCTCCTACGAGCAGTACTTC,CASSGASGPSYEQYF,15,-,once,TRBV6-6,TRBJ2-7
TGCGCCAGCAGCTTGAACGCTGGCACAGATACGCAGTATTTT,CASSLNAGTDTQYF,14,-,-,TRBV5-1,TRBJ2-3
TGTGCCAGCAAAGAGGGCCCGGGGGAAGCTTTCTTT,CASKEGPGEAFF,12,-,few,TRBV6-1,TRBJ1-1
TGTGCCATCAGCCCTACTCAATCGGGGAATTCACCCCTCCACTTT,CAISPTQSGNSPLHF,15,-,-,TRBV10-3,TRBJ1-6
TGTGCCAGCAGTTTGGCCGGACAGGGGGGGACCAAAAACATTCAGTACTTC,CASSLAGQGGTKNIQYF,17,TRBD1,few,TRBV28,TRBJ2-4
TGCGCCAGCCGTAGAGCGGGGACAAAAGAGACCCAGTACTTC,CASRRAGTKETQYF,14,-,-,TRBV5-1,TRBJ2-5
TGTGCCAGCAGTTTATACCCCCCCAGGGGGCGGAACGAGCAGTACTTC,CASSLYPPRGRNEQYF,16,TRBD1,-,TRBV28,TRBJ2-7
TGTGCCAGTAGTCTTTTCGGGGGGGCCGGTGAGCAGTTCTTC,CASSLFGGAGEQFF,14,TRBD2,-,TRBV19,TRBJ2-1
TGCAGTGCTAGAGATGCCTACGAGCAGTACTTC,CSARDAYEQYF,11,-,-,TRBV20-1,TRBJ2-7
TGTGCCAGCAGCCCCGGGACAGGGACCAATCAGCCCCAGCATTTT,CASSPGTGTNQPQHF,15,TRBD1,once,TRBV7-9,TRBJ1-5
TGCGCCAGCAGCTCCGGGACTAGCGGGAGATCCTACAATGAGCAGTTCTTC,CASSSGTSGRSYNEQFF,17,TRBD2,-,TRBV5-1,TRBJ2-1
TGTGCCAGCAGCTTTAGTGGGTTGACCTACTCTGGGGCCAACGTCCTGACTTTC,CASSFSGLTYSGANVLTF,18,-,-,TRBV7-9,TRBJ2-6
TGTGCCAGCTCACCACCTTCCCAGGGTCTTAATTCACCCCTCCACTTT,CASSPPSQGLNSPLHF,16,-,-,TRBV18,TRBJ1-6
TGCGCCAGCAGCTCGGGGGGACAGGGTTATTCACCCCTCCACTTT,CASSSGGQGYSPLHF,15,TRBD1,once,TRBV5-1,TRBJ1-6
TGTGCCAGCACCGAGACAGGGGGAACGGATACGCAGTATTTT,CASTETGGTDTQYF,14,TRBD1,few,TRBV6-1,TRBJ2-3
TGTGCCAGCAGCTTGGGGCACACCGGGGAGCTGTTTTTT,CASSLGHTGELFF,13,-,-,TRBV7-6,TRBJ2-2
TGTGCCAGCAGCTTAACAGGAAGCTATGGCTACACCTTC,CASSLTGSYGYTF,13,-,-,TRBV7-2,TRBJ1-2
TGCAGCGTTGCTGGGGCCTACGAGCAGTACTTC,CSVAGAYEQYF,11,-,-,TRBV29-1,TRBJ2-7
TGTGCCAGCTCATTAAAGCCGGGAGCTTCTGGGGCCAACGTCCTGACTTTC,CASSLKPGASGANVLTF,17,-,once,TRBV18,TRBJ2-6
TGTGCCAGCAGTTTACCCCGCGGAACCAACACCGGGGAGCTGTTTTTT,CASSLPRGTNTGELFF,16,-,-,TRBV27,TRBJ2-2
TGCGCCAGCAGCCCCCAGGGGGCAGGCGCAGATACGCAGTATTTT,CASSPQGAGADTQYF,15,TRBD1,-,TRBV5-1,TRBJ2-3
TGTGCCAGCAGTTTACTGACAGAGAATCAGCCCCAGCATTTT,CASSLLTENQPQHF,14,-,few,TRBV28,TRBJ1-5
TGTGCCAGCAGCCCCGGACTAGCGGGAGCCCGGAGTGAGCAGTTCTTC,CASSPGLAGARSEQFF,16,TRBD2,many,TRBV11-3,TRBJ2-1
TGTGCCTGGAGAGGAGATCGTGGACCGGTGGGCGAGCAGTACTTC,CAWRGDRGPVGEQYF,15,-,-,TRBV30,TRBJ2-7
TGCGCCAGCAGCCTCGGGGGCCCCACTGAAGCTTTCTTT,CASSLGGPTEAFF,13,-,-,TRBV5-1,TRBJ1-1
TGTGCCAGCAGCTTCGGGGGAAGGGGTGAGCAGTTCTTC,CASSFGGRGEQFF,13,-,-,TRBV11-3,TRBJ2-1
TGTGCCAGCAGCTTAGCGTTAGGACAGGGGGGCGATGGCTACACCTTC,CASSLALGQGGDGYTF,16,TRBD1,-,TRBV7-9,TRBJ1-2
TGTGCCAGCAGCGTAGTGGCAGGGGGCAACTCTGGAAACACCATATATTTT,CASSVVAGGNSGNTIYF,17,TRBD1,-,TRBV9,TRBJ1-3
TGTGCCAGCAGCTTGCGGGGGGTGGCCTCAGGTACGCAGTATTTT,CASSLRGVASGTQYF,15,TRBD2,-,TRBV11-2,TRBJ2-3
TGTGCCAGCAGCTGGGACAGGGGGCGTGATGGCTACACCTTC,CASSWDRGRDGYTF,14,TRBD1,-,TRBV6-5,TRBJ1-2
TGTGCCACGAGACTAGCGGGAGCTCGCGAGCAGTACTTC,CATRLAGAREQYF,13,TRBD2,-,TRBV19,TRBJ2-7
TGTGCCAGCAGCCGGGACAGGAGCCTTCAAGAGACCCAGTACTTC,CASSRDRSLQETQYF,15,TRBD1,many,TRBV2,TRBJ2-5
TGTGCCTGGAGTGGGACAGGCCGCGGTGAAAAACTGTTTTTT,CAWSGTGRGEKLFF,14,TRBD1,few,TRBV30,TRBJ1-4
TGCAGTGCAGGCCAGGACTATGGCTACACCTTC,CSAGQDYGYTF,11,-,-,TRBV20-1,TRBJ1-2
TGTGCCAGCAGCTTAGCTGGAACCCTCTACAATCAGCCCCAGCATTTT,CASSLAGTLYNQPQHF,16,-,-,TRBV7-8,TRBJ1-5
TGTGCCAGCAGTGACTCGGCAGCTGGGAATGAAAAACTGTTTTTT,CASSDSAAGNEKLFF,15,-,-,TRBV6-4,TRBJ1-4
TGTGCCAGCAGCCATACAGGGACCAACTATGGCTACACCTTC,CASSHTGTNYGYTF,14,-,-,TRBV11-2,TRBJ1-2